Below are 20 T cell receptor beta chains sequenced from a single sample in a study of blood T cell repertoires in COVID-19. The assay was immunoSEQ multiplex PCR, and TCRdb's table has in-frame clones only and misses some. The repertoire has about 280,000 clones, about 89% of them found once; the top ten carry just under 9%. Specimen: peripheral blood. The receptors were sampled from a man aged 40-49 years with active or convalescent COVID-19.

The chain uses TRBV10-3 and TRBJ2-1, with 12 bases aligning to TRBD2. The junction had 7 bases not matched to a gene; V was cut back by 4 bases and J by 6 bases. Germline CDR1 reads ENHRY; CDR2 reads SYGVKD. This CDR3 contains 16 residues. CDR3 amino acids: CAISGSGGLAGNEQFF. DNA for the CDR3: TGTGCCATCAGTGGGAGTGGGGGACTAGCGGGCAATGAGCAGTTCTTC.

The rearrangement links TRBV30 to TRBJ1-1; D call uncertain. This CDR3 is 14 amino acids long. CDR1 GTSNPN and CDR2 SVGIG come from the germline V gene (reference sequence). V was pared by 3 bases and J by 1 base, with 12 bases between. The CDR3 sequence: CAWSRDFGNTEAFF. The CDR3 DNA sequence: TGTGCCTGGAGCAGAGACTTTGGGAACACTGAAGCTTTCTTT.

The chain carries TRBV14 and TRBJ1-6, with D possibly matching TRBD1 (5 bases). The V end was cut by 3 bases, the J end by 9 bases, with 6 bases between. Per germline, CDR1 SGHDN and CDR2 FVKESK. The CDR3 consists of 12 residues. The CDR3 nucleotides read TGTGCCAGCAGCCACGACAGTTCACCCCTCCACTTT. It translates to CASSHDSSPLHF.

This chain connects TRBV11-2 to TRBJ2-7; 8 bases match TRBD1. CDR1 is SGHAT and CDR2 is FQNNGV in the germline V gene. The CDR3 extends over 14 amino acids. Trimming removed 5 bases from V and 3 bases from J; junction bases left unmatched: 6. The CDR3 sequence: CASSTDRGHYEQYF. For the CDR3, the DNA is TGTGCCAGCAGCACCGACAGGGGCCACTACGAGCAGTACTTC.

J is TRBJ1-2 and V is TRBV9, with 9 bases aligning to TRBD1. Germline V gives CDR1 SGDLS, CDR2 YYNGEE. The trim removed 6 bases at V and 6 bases at J, leaving 6 bases unmatched. The length of the CDR3 is 13 residues. Here the CDR3 DNA reads TGTGCCAGCAACCTACAGGGGGCTGATGGCTACACCTTC. Translated: CASNLQGADGYTF.

The chain joins TRBV6-5 to TRBJ2-7; 9 nucleotides match TRBD1. This CDR3 has 14 amino acids. The germline V gene encodes CDR1 MNHEY and CDR2 SVGAGI. V lost 2 bases to trimming and J lost 4 bases; unmatched junction nucleotides: 3. Written as DNA, the CDR3 is TGTGCCAGCAGTTACGGCGGACAGGGGTACGAGCAGTACTTC. Protein sequence: CASSYGGQGYEQYF.

The chain links TRBV27 to TRBJ1-4; tentatively, D is TRBD1 (6 bases). The V end lost 5 bases, the J end lost 5 bases, and 12 bases lay between the germline ends. The CDR3 is 14 residues long. Germline CDR1 and CDR2: MNHEY and SMNVEV (reference sequence). The DNA of the CDR3 is TGTGCCAGCAGTCAAACAGGGCCCAATGAAAAACTGTTTTTT. Residues: CASSQTGPNEKLFF. Combining the CDR3 with reference TRBV27 and TRBJ1-4 gives the whole variable domain EAQVTQNPRYLITVTGKKLTVTCSQNMNHEYMSWYRQDPGLGLRQIYYSMNVEVTDKGDVPEGYKVSRKEKRNFPLILESPSPNQTSLYFCASSQTGPNEKLFFGSGTQLSVL.

This clone was seen a few times. The rearrangement joins TRBV28 to TRBJ2-3; weak D call: TRBD1 (6 bases). The CDR3 extends over 18 amino acids. CDR1 and CDR2 from the germline V gene are MDHEN and SYDVKM. Deletions cut 2 bases from V and 0 bases from J, with 18 bases between. The CDR3 is CASSLRGRGSSSTDTQYF. CDR3 sequence (DNA): TGTGCCAGCAGTTTAAGGGGCAGGGGAAGCTCTAGCACAGATACGCAGTATTTT.

This chain joins TRBV11-3 and TRBJ2-1, with 12 bases lining up with TRBD2. The CDR3 is made up of 17 amino acids. Germline trimming cut 5 bases from V and 4 bases from J; bases unmatched to any gene: 9. Germline V gene lookup returns CDR1 SGHNT and CDR2 YENEEA. CDR3 loop: CASSTRTSGTGYNEQFF. CDR3 DNA: TGTGCCAGCAGCACACGGACTAGCGGGACAGGGTACAATGAGCAGTTCTTC.

This clone occurred once. The chain uses TRBV18 and TRBJ2-7; 9 bases agree with TRBD1. J gave up 1 base and V 0 bases, and 4 bases lay outside the gene matches. Germline V gene sequence: CDR1 KGHSH, CDR2 LQKENI. CDR3 length: 16 amino acids. The CDR3 DNA is TGTGCCAGCTCACCACCGGGACAGGGTTCTTCCTACGAGCAGTACTTC. This codes for CASSPPGQGSSYEQYF.

The chain uses TRBV9 and TRBJ2-1, with D tentatively TRBD2 (5 bases). The germline V and J ends were trimmed by 6 bases and 2 bases, with 21 bases remaining between them. The CDR3 is 17 residues long. Germline V lookup: CDR1 SGDLS, CDR2 YYNGEE. Written as DNA, the CDR3 is TGTGCCAGCAACCTCTTCCCCTCCAGCGGCACCTACAATGAGCAGTTCTTC. It yields the protein CASNLFPSSGTYNEQFF.

The chain combines TRBV30 with TRBJ1-5, with TRBD1 as a possible D gene (5 bases). Germline V gives CDR1 GTSNPN, CDR2 SVGIG (reference sequence). V dropped 3 bases and J dropped 3 bases, with 9 bases sitting between them. The CDR3 is made up of 13 amino acids. The CDR3 nucleotides are TGTGCCTGGAGAAGGGGACTCAATCAGCCCCAGCATTTT. It is translated as CAWRRGLNQPQHF.

This sequence joins TRBV24-1 and TRBJ2-3, with D tentatively TRBD1 (6 bases). The CDR3 length is 14 residues. V dropped 4 bases and J dropped 5 bases, with 12 bases sitting between them. Germline V gene sequence: CDR1 KGHDR, CDR2 SFDVKD. In DNA form, the CDR3 reads TGTGCCACCAGTGAGACAGGAAGAAAAGATACGCAGTATTTT. Translation gives CATSETGRKDTQYF.

CDR3 nucleotide sequence: TGTGCCAGCAGCCCCCTCGCGACGGGACATTGGGTTGGCTACACCTTC. This sequence encodes CASSPLATGHWVGYTF. The chain combines TRBV7-9 with TRBJ1-2, with D possibly matching TRBD1 (6 bases). V shed 5 bases and J shed 7 bases, with 23 bases lying between them. Germline V lookup: CDR1 SEHNR, CDR2 FQNEAQ (reference sequence). The CDR3 is 16 residues long. The whole variable domain, remainder taken from reference TRBV7-9 and TRBJ1-2, is DTGVSQNPRHKITKRGQNVTFRCDPISEHNRLYWYRQTLGQGPEFLTYFQNEAQLEKSRLLSDRFSAERPKGSFSTLEIQRTEQGDSAMYLCASSPLATGHWVGYTFGSGTRLTVV.

This chain joins TRBV2 and TRBJ1-1, with a possible D match to TRBD1 (5 bases). Germline V CDR1 and CDR2: SNHLY, FYNNEI. There are 13 residues in the CDR3. CDR3 nucleotides: TGTCCGGGGGGGAGGGATCGGAACACTGAAGCTTTCTTT. This gives the protein CPGGRDRNTEAFF.

The V and J genes are TRBV6-5 and TRBJ1-1, with 7 bases lining up with TRBD1. Germline trimming cut 9 bases from V and 3 bases from J; bases unmatched to any gene: 4. The CDR3 contains 12 residues. Germline loops: CDR1 MNHEY, CDR2 SVGAGI. The CDR3 DNA sequence: TGTGCCAGTGAGGGGGCGGACACTGAAGCTTTCTTT. Translated, it gives CASEGADTEAFF.

The chain joins TRBV6-5 to TRBJ1-2; no firm D call. The CDR3 is made up of 16 amino acids. Germline CDR1 is MNHEY and CDR2 is SVGAGI. V lost 0 bases and J lost 6, with 17 bases in between. The CDR3 protein is CASSYSNPGSVDGYTF. For the CDR3, the DNA is TGTGCCAGCAGTTACTCGAATCCGGGTAGTGTCGATGGCTACACCTTC.

The chain joins TRBV12-3 or TRBV12-4 to TRBJ1-5; D is possibly TRBD1 (5 bases). The length of the CDR3 is 12 residues. The V end lost 4 bases, the J end lost 11 bases, and 12 bases lay between the germline ends. Here the CDR3 DNA reads TGTGCCAGCAGTTCCCAGGGTTCGACCCAGCATTTT. Its protein is CASSSQGSTQHF.

The chain recombines TRBV5-1 with TRBJ2-5, with D possibly being TRBD2 (6 bases). Germline V gene sequence: CDR1 SGHRS, CDR2 YFSETQ. V was shortened by 4 bases and J by 5 bases, with 18 bases between the two germline ends. The CDR3 contains 15 residues. CDR3 in amino acids: CASSGGLSSPETQYF. As DNA, the CDR3 is TGCGCCAGCAGCGGGGGACTGTCCTCCCCCGAGACCCAGTACTTC.

The chain uses TRBV28 and TRBJ1-5; no definite D call. V was cut by 6 bases and J by 2 bases, with 11 bases left in between. This CDR3 has 14 amino acids. The germline V gene has CDR1 MDHEN and CDR2 SYDVKM. The CDR3 DNA is TGTGCCAGCAGACTTGGGAGTCGCAATCAGCCCCAGCATTTT. Translation gives CASRLGSRNQPQHF.